The sample holds a few counts of the clone carrying this T cell receptor beta chain. This record comes from a study of blood T cell repertoires in COVID-19. At the level of the study: Samples representing acute and convalescent COVID-19 were sourced from the United States, Italy and Spain. T cells, B-cell-depleted T cells, or PBMCs provided the cDNA or gDNA that served as material.

This CDR3 is 15 amino acids long. Losses at the gene ends were 3 bases for V and 3 bases for J; bases not matched to a gene: 5. Germline CDR1 SGDLS, CDR2 YYNGEE. Original methodology: Using reference gene primer amplification, nucleated cell counts were estimated. Clones were read by immunoSEQ multiplex PCR, and TCRdb kept only the in-frame ones, dropping some. V, J and clone size derive from that table, while D and trimming were established from the DNA sequence. The data show about 180,000 clones, around 83% seen once. Sequenced sample: peripheral blood. This sequence was found in a human donor in a cohort sampled during active COVID-19. The chain couples TRBV9 to TRBJ2-7; 11 bases fit TRBD2. The CDR3: CASSAATSGNYEQYF. Here the CDR3 DNA reads TGTGCCAGCAGCGCCGCGACTAGCGGGAACTACGAGCAGTACTTC.